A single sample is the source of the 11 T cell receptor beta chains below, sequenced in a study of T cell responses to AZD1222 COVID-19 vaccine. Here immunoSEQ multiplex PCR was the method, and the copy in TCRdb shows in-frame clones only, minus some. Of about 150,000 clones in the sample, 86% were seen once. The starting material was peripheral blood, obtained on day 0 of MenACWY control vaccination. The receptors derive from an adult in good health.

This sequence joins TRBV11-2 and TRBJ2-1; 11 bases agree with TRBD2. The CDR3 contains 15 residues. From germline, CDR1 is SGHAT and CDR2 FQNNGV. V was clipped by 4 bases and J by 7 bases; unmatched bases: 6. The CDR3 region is CASSSLAGGVNEQFF. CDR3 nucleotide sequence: TGTGCCAGCAGCTCCCTAGCGGGGGGAGTTAATGAGCAGTTCTTC.

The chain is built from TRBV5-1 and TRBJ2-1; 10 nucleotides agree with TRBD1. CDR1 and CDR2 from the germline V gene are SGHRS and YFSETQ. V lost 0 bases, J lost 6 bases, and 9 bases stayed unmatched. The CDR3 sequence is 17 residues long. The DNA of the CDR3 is TGCGCCAGCAGCTTGGCTCCAACGGGACAGGGGCGCAATGAGCAGTTCTTC. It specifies CASSLAPTGQGRNEQFF.

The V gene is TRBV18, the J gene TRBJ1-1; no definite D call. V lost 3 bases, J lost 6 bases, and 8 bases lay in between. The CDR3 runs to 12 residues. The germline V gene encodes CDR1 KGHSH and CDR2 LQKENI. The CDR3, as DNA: TGTGCCAGCTCACCGGGTCCGGCTGAAGCTTTCTTT. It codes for CASSPGPAEAFF.

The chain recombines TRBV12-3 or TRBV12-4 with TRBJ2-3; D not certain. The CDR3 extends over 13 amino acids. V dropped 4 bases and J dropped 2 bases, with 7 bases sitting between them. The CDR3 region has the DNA TGTGCCAGCAGTTCCACCACCACAGATACGCAGTATTTT. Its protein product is CASSSTTTDTQYF.

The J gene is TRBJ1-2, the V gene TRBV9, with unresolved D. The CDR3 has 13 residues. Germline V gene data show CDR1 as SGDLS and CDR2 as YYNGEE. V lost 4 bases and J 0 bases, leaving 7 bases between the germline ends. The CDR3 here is CASSPVTNYGYTF. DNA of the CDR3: TGTGCCAGCAGCCCCGTGACTAACTATGGCTACACCTTC.

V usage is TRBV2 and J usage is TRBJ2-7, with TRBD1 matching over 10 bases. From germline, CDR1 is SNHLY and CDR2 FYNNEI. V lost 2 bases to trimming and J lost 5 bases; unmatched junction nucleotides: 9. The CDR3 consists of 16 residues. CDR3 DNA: TGTGCCAGCAGTGAAAGTCGTGGGACAGGGGTAAACGAGCAGTACTTC. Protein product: CASSESRGTGVNEQYF.

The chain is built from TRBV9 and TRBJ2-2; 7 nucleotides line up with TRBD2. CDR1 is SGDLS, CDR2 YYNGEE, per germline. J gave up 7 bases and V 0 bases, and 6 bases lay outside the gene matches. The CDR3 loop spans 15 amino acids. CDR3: CASSVGGRRGGELFF. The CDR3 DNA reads TGTGCCAGCAGCGTAGGCGGGAGACGCGGCGGGGAGCTGTTTTTT.

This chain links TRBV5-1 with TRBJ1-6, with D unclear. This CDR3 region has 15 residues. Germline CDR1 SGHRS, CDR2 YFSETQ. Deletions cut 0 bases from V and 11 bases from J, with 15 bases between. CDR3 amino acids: CASSLESRPKTPLHF. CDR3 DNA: TGCGCCAGCAGCTTGGAGAGCAGGCCAAAAACACCCCTCCACTTT. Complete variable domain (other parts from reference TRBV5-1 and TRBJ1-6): KAGVTQTPRYLIKTRGQQVTLSCSPISGHRSVSWYQQTPGQGLQFLFEYFSETQRNKGNFPGRFSGRQFSNSRSEMNVSTLELGDSALYLCASSLESRPKTPLHFGNGTRLTVT.

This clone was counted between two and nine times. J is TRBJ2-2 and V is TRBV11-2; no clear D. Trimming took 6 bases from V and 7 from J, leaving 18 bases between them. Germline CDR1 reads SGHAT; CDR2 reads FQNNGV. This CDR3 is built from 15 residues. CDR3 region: CASSWTGRSVGELFF. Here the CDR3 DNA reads TGTGCCAGCAGTTGGACCGGACGGAGCGTCGGGGAGCTGTTTTTT.

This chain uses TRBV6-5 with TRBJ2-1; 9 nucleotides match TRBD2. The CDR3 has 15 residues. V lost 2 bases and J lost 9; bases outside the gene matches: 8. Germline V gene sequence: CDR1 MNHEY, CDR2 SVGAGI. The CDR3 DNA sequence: TGTGCCAGCAGTTACGGCGGGAGGGCCAGGGGTGAGCAGTTCTTC. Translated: CASSYGGRARGEQFF.

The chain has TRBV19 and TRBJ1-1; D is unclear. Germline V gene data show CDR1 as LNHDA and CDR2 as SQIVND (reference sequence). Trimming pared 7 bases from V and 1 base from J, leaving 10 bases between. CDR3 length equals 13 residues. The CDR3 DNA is TGTGCCAGTACTGGGTATGCGAACACTGAAGCTTTCTTT. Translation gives CASTGYANTEAFF.